A single sample gave rise to the 4 T cell receptor beta chains below, sequenced in a study of tumor-infiltrating lymphocytes in oesophageal squamous cell carcinoma listed by TCRdb under 2016. Library creation used PCR. The listed sequencing device is Illumina HiSeq 2000. Using fastp at Q25 and MiXCR, TCRdb reprocessed the public reads and kept productive beta chains. Duplicate CDR3 protein sequences are folded into a single record with the most common DNA and genes. This sample lists 10,000 or so distinct CDR3 sequences; 60% to 70% were detected once. More than 20% of the sample is held by the ten biggest clonotypes. The material sequenced was esophageal tumor tissue. All receptors come from a female donor with esophageal squamous cell carcinoma.

The V call is TRBV6-1, the J call TRBJ2-1, with 7 positions matching TRBD1. This CDR3 is built from 17 residues. The ends lost 6 bases at V and 1 base at J; junction bases unmatched: 12. Germline V gene sequence: CDR1 MNHNS, CDR2 SASEGT. CDR3 loop: CASSLQPTGKSYNEQFF. CDR3 sequence (DNA): TGTGCCAGCAGCCTTCAACCGACAGGGAAGTCCTACAATGAGCAGTTCTTC.

This clonotype was found once. V usage is TRBV6-1 and J usage is TRBJ2-3; possibly TRBD1 for D (7 bases). The DNA end favors TRBJ2-7, so the J call may be wrong. This CDR3 region has 14 residues. The germline V gene has CDR1 MNHNS and CDR2 SASEGT. The DNA for the CDR3 is TGTGCCAGCAGCCAGACAGGGAGGTCCTACGAGCAGTACTTC. Its protein product is CASSQTGRSYEQYF.

This chain uses TRBV7-3 with TRBJ2-7; no definite D call. Trimming removed 3 bases from V and 6 bases from J, with 12 bases in between. Germline V gene lookup returns CDR1 SGHTA and CDR2 FQGTGA. This CDR3 spans 13 amino acids. The CDR3 here is CASSFLPLGEQYF. Here the CDR3 DNA reads TGTGCCAGCAGCTTCCTTCCGCTCGGCGAGCAGTACTTC. Together with reference TRBV7-3 and TRBJ2-7, the CDR3 gives the full variable domain: GAGVSQTPSNKVTEKGKYVELRCDPISGHTALYWYRQSLGQGPEFLIYFQGTGAADDSGLPNDRFFAVRPEGSVSTLKIQRTERGDSAVYLCASSFLPLGEQYFGPGTRLTVT.

J is TRBJ2-1 and V is TRBV11-2; D is unresolved. V lost 4 bases to trimming and J lost 6 bases, with 7 bases between them. The CDR3 runs 12 residues. CDR1 SGHAT and CDR2 FQNNGV come from the germline V gene. The CDR3 DNA reads TGTGCCAGCAGCTCCTCTCGCAATGAGCAGTTCTTC. Its translation is CASSSSRNEQFF.